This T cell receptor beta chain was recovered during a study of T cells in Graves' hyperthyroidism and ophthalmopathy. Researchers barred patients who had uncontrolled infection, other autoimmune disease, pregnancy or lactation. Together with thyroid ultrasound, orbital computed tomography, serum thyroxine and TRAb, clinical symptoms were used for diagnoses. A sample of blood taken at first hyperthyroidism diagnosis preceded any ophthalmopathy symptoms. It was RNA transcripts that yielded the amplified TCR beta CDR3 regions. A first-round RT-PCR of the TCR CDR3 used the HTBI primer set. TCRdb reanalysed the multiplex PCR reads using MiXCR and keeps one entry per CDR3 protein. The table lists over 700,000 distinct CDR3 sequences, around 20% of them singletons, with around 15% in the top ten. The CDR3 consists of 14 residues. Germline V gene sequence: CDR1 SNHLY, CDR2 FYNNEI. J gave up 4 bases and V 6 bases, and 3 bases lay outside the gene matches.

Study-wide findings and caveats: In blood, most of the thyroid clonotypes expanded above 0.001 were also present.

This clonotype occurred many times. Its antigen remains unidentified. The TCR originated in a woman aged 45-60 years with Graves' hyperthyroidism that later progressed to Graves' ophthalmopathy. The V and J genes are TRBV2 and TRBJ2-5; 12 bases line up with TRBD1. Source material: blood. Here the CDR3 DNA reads TGTGCCAGCAGCGGGGACAGGGGGCGAGAGACCCAGTACTTC. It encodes CASSGDRGRETQYF. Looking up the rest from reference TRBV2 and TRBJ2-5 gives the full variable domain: EPEVTQTPSHQVTQMGQEVILRCVPISNHLYFYWYRQILGQKVEFLVSFYNNEISEKSEIFDDQFSVERPDGSNFTLKIRSTKLEDSAMYFCASSGDRGRETQYFGPGTRLLVL.